The 26 T cell receptor beta chains below were found in one sample sequenced in a study of Ad26.COV2.S vaccination and SARS-CoV-2 variants. Treatment described: 15 to 20 received Ad26.COV2.S at low or high dose, single or two shots; five or six received placebo; per-sample allocation not given. Day 63 after the first injection of vaccine or placebo was the sampling time. Data came from immunoSEQ multiplex PCR; TCRdb stores just in-frame clones and leaves some out. Of about 680,000 clones listed, around 90% were seen once; the top ten hold about 1.5%. This material consisted of peripheral blood, taken in a trial of Ad26.COV2.S vaccine versus placebo. The receptors here all came from a person between 18 and 59 years old who received the Ad26.COV2.S COVID-19 vaccine or a placebo.

The chain has TRBV6-5 and TRBJ1-5; 7 nucleotides line up with TRBD1. CDR3 length: 13 residues. V dropped 7 bases and J dropped 6; count of bases not matched to a gene: 6. Per germline, CDR1 MNHEY and CDR2 SVGAGI. This chain's CDR3 is CASTDREVQPQHF. The CDR3 DNA sequence: TGTGCCAGCACAGACAGGGAGGTTCAGCCCCAGCATTTT.

The chain has TRBV3-1 (or the pseudogene TRBV3-2) and TRBJ2-2; 8 bases align to TRBD2. The V and J ends lost 5 bases and 4 bases, in that order; junction bases with no gene match: 6. Per germline, CDR1 LGHDT and CDR2 YNNKEL (reference sequence). This CDR3 spans 15 amino acids. DNA of the CDR3: TGTGCCAGCAGCGTCGGACTAGCCGGCACCGGGGAGCTGTTTTTT. Encoded protein: CASSVGLAGTGELFF.

The chain links TRBV4-1 to TRBJ2-3, with D perhaps TRBD1 or TRBD2 (6 bases each). This CDR3 is 16 amino acids long. The V and J ends lost 0 bases and 2 bases respectively, with 12 bases between them. Germline values: CDR1 MGHRA, CDR2 YSYEKL. CDR3 DNA sequence: TGCGCCAGCAGCCAAGATCCGGGGGCCCACACAGATACGCAGTATTTT. Amino acids: CASSQDPGAHTDTQYF.

The gene calls are TRBV6-6 and TRBJ2-7; 12 bases line up with TRBD2. This CDR3 spans 15 amino acids. The germline V gene has CDR1 MNHNY and CDR2 SVGAGI (reference sequence). Trimming took 3 bases from V and 4 from J; bases not matched to a gene: 4. As DNA, the CDR3 is TGTGCCAGCAGTTATCCGACTAGCGGGGGATACGAGCAGTACTTC. Residues: CASSYPTSGGYEQYF.

This chain connects TRBV24-1 to TRBJ2-7; 12 bases line up with TRBD2. Germline V gives CDR1 KGHDR, CDR2 SFDVKD. The CDR3 sequence is 17 residues long. J was trimmed by 3 bases and V by 0 bases; bases with no gene match: 5. The CDR3 is CATSDLGGLAGNYEQYF. The CDR3, as DNA: TGTGCCACCAGTGATTTGGGCGGACTAGCGGGAAACTACGAGCAGTACTTC.

The chain links TRBV6-5 to TRBJ1-3; 8 nucleotides align to TRBD1. J was trimmed by 4 bases and V by 6 bases; bases with no gene match: 8. The CDR3 totals 15 residues. Per the germline V gene, CDR1 is MNHEY and CDR2 is SVGAGI. The DNA of the CDR3 is TGTGCCAGCAGCGACAGGGGAGCGGCCGGAAACACCATATATTTT. Protein product: CASSDRGAAGNTIYF.

This chain joins TRBV29-1 and TRBJ1-1; D gene uncertain. This CDR3 spans 11 amino acids. Germline CDR1 SQVTM, CDR2 ANQGSEA. Deletions cut 6 bases from V and 0 bases from J, with 5 bases between. CDR3 sequence reads: CSVQLNTEAFF. DNA of the CDR3: TGCAGCGTCCAGTTGAACACTGAAGCTTTCTTT.

The chain links TRBV6-6 to TRBJ2-4; D not certain. V gave up 5 bases and J gave up 0 bases, with 20 bases separating them. This CDR3 has 18 amino acids. Germline CDR1 and CDR2: MNHNY and SVGAGI (reference sequence). The CDR3 DNA sequence: TGTGCCAGCAGTCTTACGCCTTCCCCCCCGATAGCCAAAAACATTCAGTACTTC. Translation gives CASSLTPSPPIAKNIQYF.

The table lists this clone with a count of one. The CDR3 DNA is TGTGCCAGCAGCTTGGACAGCACAAATCAGCCCCAGCATTTT. Protein sequence: CASSLDSTNQPQHF. V and J are TRBV5-8 and TRBJ1-5; D not certain. CDR3 length equals 14 residues. Germline lookup yields CDR1 SGHTS and CDR2 YDEGEE. V was clipped by 0 bases and J by 4 bases, with 8 bases between them.

The rearrangement joins TRBV5-1 to TRBJ1-1; possibly TRBD1 for D (6 bases). CDR3 length equals 13 residues. Germline CDR1 and CDR2: SGHRS and YFSETQ. The ends were cut back, 3 bases at V and 7 bases at J, with 13 bases in the middle. The CDR3 protein is CASSSQGRGEAFF. The CDR3 nucleotides read TGCGCCAGCAGCTCACAGGGTCGCGGTGAAGCTTTCTTT. The full variable domain, completed using reference TRBV5-1 and TRBJ1-1, is KAGVTQTPRYLIKTRGQQVTLSCSPISGHRSVSWYQQTPGQGLQFLFEYFSETQRNKGNFPGRFSGRQFSNSRSEMNVSTLELGDSALYLCASSSQGRGEAFFGQGTRLTVV.

The chain is built from TRBV19 and TRBJ2-1; 12 nucleotides line up with TRBD2. The length of the CDR3 is 17 residues. J lost 8 bases, V lost 5 bases, and 13 bases had no gene match. The germline V gene has CDR1 LNHDA and CDR2 SQIVND (reference sequence). This CDR3 reads CASSLQGGTSGRHEQFF. The CDR3 DNA reads TGTGCCAGTAGTCTCCAGGGGGGTACTAGCGGGAGGCATGAGCAGTTCTTC.

This chain uses TRBV7-9 with TRBJ2-7; 9 bases map to TRBD1. The CDR3 has 14 amino acids. J gave up 4 bases and V 4 bases, and 5 bases lay outside the gene matches. Germline V lookup: CDR1 SEHNR, CDR2 FQNEAQ (reference sequence). CDR3 DNA sequence: TGTGCCAGCAGCTGGGACAGGGCCCTTTACGAGCAGTACTTC. It is translated as CASSWDRALYEQYF.

The sample holds a few counts of this clone. The chain combines TRBV6-5 with TRBJ1-5, with D maybe TRBD1 (5 bases). Looked up from germline, CDR1 is MNHEY and CDR2 is SVGAGI. This CDR3 has 15 residues. V lost 6 bases to trimming and J lost 0 bases, with 12 bases between them. The CDR3 sequence is CASSRDGYSNQPQHF. The CDR3 nucleotides read TGTGCCAGCAGCCGGGACGGCTATAGCAATCAGCCCCAGCATTTT.

The chain has TRBV21-1 and TRBJ2-3; the table's D call TRBD1 went unverified against the DNA. TRBV21-1 is tagged as a pseudogene. The CDR3 extends over 17 amino acids. CDR3 amino acids: CASSKTQQGTGTDTQYF. The DNA for the CDR3 is TGTGCCAGCAGCAAAACCCAACAGGGGACGGGCACAGATACGCAGTATTTT.

The chain uses TRBV12-5 and TRBJ2-1; D is unresolved. Germline CDR1 LGHNT, CDR2 FRNRAP. The CDR3 loop spans 11 amino acids. Trimming cost V 2 bases and J 9 bases, with 5 bases left between them. In DNA form, the CDR3 reads TGTGCTAGTGGTTTGTTGGTTGAGCAGTTCTTC. Its translation: CASGLLVEQFF.

This sequence joins TRBV5-5 and TRBJ2-3, with 10 bases lining up with TRBD2. The V and J ends lost 0 bases and 11 bases, in that order; junction bases with no gene match: 9. The germline V gene encodes CDR1 SGHKS and CDR2 YYEKEE (reference sequence). This CDR3 is 15 amino acids long. This CDR3 reads CASSLVSSGRVRQYF. The CDR3 bases are TGTGCCAGCAGCTTGGTATCGAGCGGGAGGGTCAGGCAGTATTTT.

This chain's CDR3 is CATSTEPGGYTF. As DNA, the CDR3 is TGTGCCACCAGCACGGAACCGGGAGGCTACACCTTC. The chain combines TRBV24-1 with TRBJ1-2; D is ambiguous. There are 12 residues in the CDR3. Germline-derived CDR1 and CDR2 are KGHDR and SFDVKD. V shed 7 bases and J shed 8 bases, with 13 bases lying between them.

The V gene is TRBV3-1 (or the pseudogene TRBV3-2), the J gene TRBJ2-5; 8 positions match TRBD2. Germline CDR1 is LGHDT and CDR2 is YNNKEL (reference sequence). V lost 3 bases and J lost 2; bases outside the gene matches: 5. This CDR3 has 15 amino acids. The CDR3 loop reads CASSHSSGPQETQYF. The DNA for the CDR3 is TGTGCCAGCAGCCACTCTAGCGGGCCACAAGAGACCCAGTACTTC.

The chain recombines TRBV6-5 with TRBJ2-7; no definite D call. The V and J ends lost 0 bases and 4 bases respectively, with 7 bases between them. CDR3 length: 13 amino acids. Germline CDR1 is MNHEY and CDR2 is SVGAGI. In DNA, the CDR3 is TGTGCCAGCAGTTACTCGCCGCAATACGAGCAGTACTTC. Its protein is CASSYSPQYEQYF.

The chain combines TRBV19 with TRBJ2-4, with 9 bases lining up with TRBD2. The V segment lost 7 bases and the J segment 3 bases; nucleotides outside the gene matches: 10. This CDR3 region has 16 residues. Per germline, CDR1 LNHDA and CDR2 SQIVND (reference sequence). Written as DNA, the CDR3 is TGTGCCAGTAAAGAGATAGCGGGGGATGGCAAAAACATTCAGTACTTC. This encodes CASKEIAGDGKNIQYF.

The V and J genes are TRBV6-5 and TRBJ2-2, with 9 bases matching TRBD1. This CDR3 contains 15 residues. The V gene's germline CDR1 is MNHEY and CDR2 SVGAGI. After removal of 6 bases from V and 3 bases from J, the junction contained 5 bases not matched to a gene. CDR3 residues: CASRGQGRHTGELFF. For the CDR3, the DNA is TGTGCCAGCAGGGGACAGGGTAGACACACCGGGGAGCTGTTTTTT.

CDR3 residues: CASTGGASEARETQYF. The CDR3 bases are TGTGCCAGCACCGGGGGAGCTAGCGAGGCCCGAGAGACCCAGTACTTC. V is TRBV7-9 and J is TRBJ2-5; D perhaps matches TRBD2 (6 bases). With 7 bases removed from V and 4 bases from J, the gap between germline ends came to 22 bases. Germline V CDR1 and CDR2: SEHNR, FQNEAQ (reference sequence). CDR3 length: 16 amino acids.

This chain links TRBV29-1 with TRBJ2-5; D gene unclear. Per the germline V gene, CDR1 is SQVTM and CDR2 is ANQGSEA. Trimming cost V 8 bases and J 4 bases, with 11 bases left between them. The CDR3 totals 11 residues. Here the CDR3 DNA reads TGCAGCCCGTTCATTGGAGAGACCCAGTACTTC. It encodes CSPFIGETQYF. The full variable domain, in which reference TRBV29-1 and TRBJ2-5 provide the parts outside the CDR3, is SAVISQKPSRDICQRGTSLTIQCQVDSQVTMMFWYRQQPGQSLTLIATANQGSEATYESGFVIDKFPISRPNLTFSTLTVSNMSPEDSSIYLCSPFIGETQYFGPGTRLLVL.

This clone came up a few times. This rearrangement joins TRBV7-3 to TRBJ2-5; no definite D call. The CDR3 totals 13 residues. Trimming pared 1 base from V and 5 bases from J, leaving 8 bases between. Germline assignment: CDR1 SGHTA and CDR2 FQGTGA. The CDR3 DNA is TGTGCCAGCAGCTTAAATTGGGCGGAGACCCAGTACTTC. Its protein is CASSLNWAETQYF.

To note about this clone: Other DNA sequences of this sample code for an identical CDR3. The chain carries TRBV11-2 and TRBJ1-1; D remains ambiguous. The V and J ends lost 4 bases and 0 bases respectively, with 6 bases between them. Per germline, CDR1 SGHAT and CDR2 FQNNGV. The CDR3 extends over 13 amino acids. CDR3 loop: CASSSQMNTEAFF. DNA of the CDR3: TGTGCCAGCAGCTCTCAGATGAACACTGAAGCTTTCTTT.

The gene calls are TRBV6-2 or TRBV6-3 and TRBJ2-1, with TRBD1 as a possible D gene (6 bases). There are 15 residues in the CDR3. V was clipped by 0 bases and J by 7 bases, with 13 bases between them. In germline, CDR1 is MNHEY, CDR2 SVGEGT. The CDR3 here is CASSYSNRDGNEQFF. The DNA for the CDR3 is TGTGCCAGCAGTTACTCCAACAGGGATGGGAATGAGCAGTTCTTC.